The 10 T cell receptor beta chains below were found in one sample sequenced in a study of regulatory T cells in long-lasting Graves disease. Time point given: persistent/refractory GD, antithyroid drugs over 5 years with positive TRAb. RNA from PBMCs was the source of the TCR library. Building the TCR beta libraries relied on iRepertoire HTBI primers, and CDR3 regions underwent Arm-PCR. MiXCR, applied by TCRdb to the multiplex PCR reads, yields one record per CDR3 protein. Here the sample spans 600,000 to 800,000 distinct CDR3 sequences, 25% to 35% being singletons. The sequencing used peripheral blood mononuclear cells (PBMCs), collected when the disease was refractory, from a patient treated with antithyroid drugs. The receptor source for this set is a female donor with Graves disease.

This clonotype was found a few times. The chain recombines TRBV11-2 with TRBJ1-1; unclear D gene. The V end lost 1 base, the J end lost 0 bases, and 9 bases lay between the germline ends. CDR3 length equals 15 residues. Germline-derived CDR1 and CDR2 are SGHAT and FQNNGV. The CDR3 nucleotides read TGTGCCAGCAGCTTAGTCGGGCACATGAACACTGAAGCTTTCTTT. Protein product: CASSLVGHMNTEAFF.

This clonotype was counted a few times. The J gene is TRBJ1-4, the V gene TRBV10-2; 9 nucleotides match TRBD1. This CDR3 has 16 residues. Germline lookup yields CDR1 WSHSY and CDR2 SAAADI. With 6 bases clipped from V and 8 bases from J, the junction kept 13 bases outside the gene matches. The CDR3 DNA reads TGCGCCAGCAGCAGTGGGACAGGGAGGGTCAGGGAAAAACTGTTTTTT. Translating it yields CASSSGTGRVREKLFF.

This clonotype showed up just a few times. Germline is not matched at one junction end, which may reflect a read error. V gene TRBV12-3 or TRBV12-4 combines with J gene TRBJ2-6; D unresolved. This CDR3 has 15 amino acids. CDR3 DNA: TGTGCCAGCAGCCGCGGTATCTCTGGGACCAACGTCCTGACTTTC. Protein: CASSRGISGTNVLTF.

The J gene is TRBJ1-1, the V gene TRBV25-1, with D possibly being TRBD1 (5 bases). The CDR3 is made up of 12 amino acids. In germline, CDR1 is MGHDK, CDR2 SYGVNS. The V end was cut by 9 bases, the J end by 4 bases, with 12 bases between. CDR3 nucleotide sequence: TGTGCCAGTTGGGGGAACCCCACTGAAGCTTTCTTT. The encoded protein is CASWGNPTEAFF.

The chain combines TRBV28 with TRBJ1-5; D is uncertain. CDR1 and CDR2 (germline): MDHEN, SYDVKM. The CDR3 contains 14 residues. V was trimmed by 8 bases and J by 0 bases, leaving 11 bases between them. Written as DNA, the CDR3 is TGTGCCAGCTTGAGGCAAAGTAGCAATCAGCCCCAGCATTTT. Translated: CASLRQSSNQPQHF. The variable domain in full, completed from reference TRBV28 and TRBJ1-5, reads DVKVTQSSRYLVKRTGEKVFLECVQDMDHENMFWYRQDPGLGLRLIYFSYDVKMKEKGDIPEGYSVSREKKERFSLILESASTNQTSMYLCASLRQSSNQPQHFGDGTRLSIL.

Many counts were recorded for this clonotype. The rearrangement uses TRBV30 and TRBJ1-2, with 7 bases matching TRBD1. This CDR3 contains 14 residues. V shed 0 bases, J shed 2 bases, and the junction held 3 bases outside the gene matches. The germline gives CDR1 GTSNPN, CDR2 SVGIG (reference sequence). CDR3 bases: TGTGCCTGGAGTGTAACAGGGGTAAACTATGGCTACACCTTC. This gives the protein CAWSVTGVNYGYTF.

This clonotype was counted at least ten times. The chain couples TRBV2 to TRBJ1-2; D call uncertain. The CDR3 loop spans 11 amino acids. The germline V gene has CDR1 SNHLY and CDR2 FYNNEI. Trimming removed 2 bases from V and 7 bases from J, with 5 bases in between. The CDR3 DNA reads as TGTGCCAGCAGTGAAAGGAGTGGCTACACCTTC. Encoded protein: CASSERSGYTF.

CDR3: CASSIGQGLAGELFF. The CDR3 nucleotides read TGTGCCAGTAGTATCGGACAGGGTCTGGCCGGGGAGCTGTTTTTT. The chain is built from TRBV19 and TRBJ2-2, with 8 bases matching TRBD1. CDR3 length equals 15 residues. The junction had 6 bases not matched to a gene; V was cut back by 3 bases and J by 6 bases. Germline assignment: CDR1 LNHDA and CDR2 SQIVND (reference sequence).

This clonotype was counted only a few times. One end of the junction fails to match germline, which may point to a read error. The rearrangement joins TRBV5-6 to TRBJ2-7, with D uncertain. CDR1 and CDR2 (germline): SGHDT, YYEEEE. This CDR3 spans 16 amino acids. As DNA, the CDR3 is TGTGCCAGCAGTTTGGCGCGGCAGGTGGAATTATACGAGCAGTACTTC. This sequence encodes CASSLARQVELYEQYF.

This clonotype was observed many times. The chain couples TRBV11-2 to TRBJ2-5, with D tentatively TRBD2 (6 bases). CDR1 is SGHAT and CDR2 is FQNNGV in the germline V gene. The CDR3 is made up of 15 amino acids. V was trimmed by 0 bases and J by 2 bases, leaving 10 bases between them. CDR3 DNA sequence: TGTGCCAGCAGCTTAGATTCGGCGGGACAAGAGACCCAGTACTTC. Translated: CASSLDSAGQETQYF.